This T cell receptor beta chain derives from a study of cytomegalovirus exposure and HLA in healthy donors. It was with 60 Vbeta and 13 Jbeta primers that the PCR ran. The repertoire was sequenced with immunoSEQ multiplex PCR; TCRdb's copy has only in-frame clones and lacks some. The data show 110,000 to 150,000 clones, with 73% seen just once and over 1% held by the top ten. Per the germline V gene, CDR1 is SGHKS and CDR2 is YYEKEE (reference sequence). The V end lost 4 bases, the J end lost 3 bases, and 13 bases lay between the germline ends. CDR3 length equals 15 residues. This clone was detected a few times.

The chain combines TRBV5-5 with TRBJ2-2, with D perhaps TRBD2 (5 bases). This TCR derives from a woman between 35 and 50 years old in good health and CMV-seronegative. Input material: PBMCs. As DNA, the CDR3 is TGTGCCAGCAGCCTAGGACTGTGGGACACCGGGGAGCTGTTTTTT. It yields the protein CASSLGLWDTGELFF.